This T cell receptor (beta chain) came from a study of T cell clonality in common variable immunodeficiency. Replacement immunoglobulin had been given to every CVID subject for at least one year. Libraries were prepared by immunoSEQ multiplex PCR; TCRdb keeps only in-frame clonotypes and omits some of them. The profile covers 25,000 or so clones, none occurring a single time. There are many counts of this clone. The target antigen is unknown. The observed sequence ends 3 residues before the CDR3 terminus, with the missing tail filled in from the germline J gene. Findings of the study overall: Common variable immunodeficiency TCR beta sequences reportedly had fewer deletions and N-nucleotide insertions. Compared with controls, CVID subjects had fewer shared TCRbeta clones.

With 6 bases clipped from V and 5 bases from J, the junction kept 16 bases outside the gene matches. This CDR3 spans 17 amino acids. Looked up from germline, CDR1 is DFQATT and CDR2 is SNEGSKA (reference sequence). Sequenced: peripheral blood mononuclear cells. The clonotype was recovered from a human donor with common variable immunodeficiency. This rearrangement joins TRBV20-1 to TRBJ2-3, with TRBD2 matching 11 bases. The CDR3 is CSASLAGGPRLRDTQYF. The part of the CDR3 DNA that was read is TGCAGTGCCAGTTTAGCGGGAGGGCCTAGGTTGCGAGATACG.